This T cell receptor beta chain stems from a study of cytomegalovirus exposure and HLA in healthy donors (dated by TCRdb to the late 2010s). In terms of the full investigation: An earlier analysis of approximately 640 of the donors reported 250 to 300 Gb of sequence data and some 120 million unique TCR beta sequences from about 200 million T cells. All discovery cohort repertoires had been generated using a single sequencing platform. Rather than using new phenotypic data, the later analysis identified candidate immune exposures from TCR beta sequences and from how often those sequences occurred across donors. In a later analysis, previously published TCR beta repertoires from about 640 donors were re-analyzed and high-resolution HLA genotyping was added so that TCR occurrence patterns could be studied. Donor age, sex, ethnicity and CMV serostatus were collected together with the repertoire data. Five DR-DQ haplotypes were handled as single units for association and clustering because linkage in the cohort was strong. The study profiled the T cell repertoires of approximately 700 subjects by immunosequencing and related them to cytomegalovirus serostatus. An early release that covered approximately 600 HLA-typed donors contained approximately 290 gigabases of sequencing data and 85 million to 100 million unique TCR sequences. A later genetic analysis used genome-wide SNP genotypes for about 65% of the 666 donors, treating that subset as a discovery cohort. The number of typed donors differed by locus: roughly 629-640 for A, B, C, DRB1 and DQB1; some 500 for DQA1; approximately 600 for DPA1; and approximately 450 for DPB1. Along with the approximately 600-subject first cohort, a separate validation cohort of over a hundred different subjects was used. Both class I and class II loci were covered by HLA typing, at four-digit resolution. In an earlier analysis of several hundred of the donors, high-throughput TCR beta sequencing was used to judge whether each TCR beta V gene segment behaved as functional or pseudogenic. Of the approximately 400 genotyped donors, less than 85% were placed in the genetic ancestry cluster associated with self-reported Caucasian donors. The study aimed to test whether signatures of past pathogen exposure could be identified by cataloging public T cell receptors. To predict cytomegalovirus infection status, the study combined high-throughput TCR immunosequencing, statistical association of individual TCRs with disease status, and machine learning. On average, 235,054 unique TCR beta nucleotide sequences were sequenced per donor among a few hundred genotyped donors of the cohort, with roughly 20% of those sequences being non-productive.

Regarding this clone: Its antigen is not yet known. It has no much larger one-base neighbor in the sample; base qualities were not kept.

The research as a whole found: A further reported finding was that TCR beta sequences accurately predicted the HLA-A and HLA-B alleles for most subjects in the first cohort. The classifier was reported to diagnose cytomegalovirus status with high specificity and sensitivity in both the original cohort and the validation cohort. Most TCR sequences were seen in very few donors, while some public TCRs were found in many individuals. HLA typing was unavailable for some donors at each locus, so association tests used only the typed subset. Broadly in line with IMGT annotations, most TCR beta V segments showed up in productive rearrangements about 87% or about 30% of the time in an earlier analysis of some 590 of the donors. In a later analysis, about 17,000 TCR beta sequences were associated with specific HLA alleles at a false discovery rate of 0.05. Sequencing depth was assumed to be roughly uniform across donors in the presence/absence analyses, though that assumption may not hold. Because counts were too low, about 15 rarely observed V segments, including chromosome 9 orphons, were left out of the earlier analysis of about 500 of the donors. The sequencing pipeline was judged likely to have produced a cluster of highly shared sequence variants as a technical artifact. In a later analysis, several top co-occurrence clusters were reported to appear linked to parvovirus B19, influenza, CMV and Epstein-Barr virus. It was suggested by the authors that the approach could potentially be generalized to other disease states and immunological phenotypes. A later analysis found that HLA-associated TCR beta chains were more clonally expanded and had lower generation probabilities than equally common non-associated chains. In a later analysis, most CMV-associated TCR beta chains were found to appear HLA-restricted, with HLA associations seemingly driven largely by CMV exposure. Because the 87-base-pair reads could not distinguish some IMGT-functional V segments, including TRBV6-2 and TRBV6-3, those segments were excluded. In vitro tests confirmed that a few of the cytomegalovirus-associated TCR beta chains recognize cytomegalovirus antigens. The study gave a list of about 160 TCR beta chains associated with cytomegalovirus. Strong co-occurrence of HLA alleles, especially DR and DQ, made assigning TCR associations to individual alleles difficult. A later genetic analysis reported fewer N-insertions in productive TCRs among donors in an Asian-associated ancestry cluster than the roughly 640-donor mean. In a later analysis, the rate of TCR association differed among HLA loci, with DRB1 alleles having the most associated TCRs and HLA-C alleles having the fewest. This cohort had only TCR beta chains sequenced, and the lack of alpha or paired-chain data limited which features could be detected. Correlated functional status among segregating V segments might reflect linkage disequilibrium, but an unknown experimental factor could not be ruled out. The only immune exposure information available for the cohort was CMV serostatus. In a later genetic analysis, a missense DCLRE1C variant was associated with V-gene and J-gene trimming of TCR beta chains, and the association was replicated in an independent cohort.

Libraries were prepared through the immunoSEQ multiplex PCR assay. For the multiplex PCR, a mixture combining 60 forward primers for TCR Vbeta segments and 13 reverse primers for TCR Jbeta segments was used. The CDR3 region of rearranged TCR beta genes was amplified from genomic DNA by a multiplex PCR assay. The Illumina HiSeq System was used to sequence the amplified TCR beta libraries as 87-base-pair reads. Turning to the authors' computational methods: A later analysis tallied tens of millions of unique TCR beta chains across the 666 repertoires, and 10 million to 11 million of those chains were shared by two or more donors. Raw reads were error-corrected and collapsed into unique sequences with a nearest-neighbor algorithm that merged closely related sequences to remove PCR and sequencing errors. To assign V, D and J gene segments, CDR3 sequences were aligned to IMGT reference sequences. For a sequence to be retained, a match of at least six nucleotides to both a V gene segment and a J gene segment was required. Rearrangements were called productive when the CDR3 lacked stop codons and stayed in frame with V and J; all others were non-productive. CDR3 was defined by IMGT convention, running from the second conserved V-encoded cysteine to the conserved J-encoded phenylalanine. In an earlier analysis of 587 of the donors, sequences lacking an unambiguous match to a single V gene segment were excluded. An earlier analysis of roughly 590 of the donors called V segments functional above 56.7% productive rearrangements and segregating when the between-donor standard deviation exceeded 5%. A statistical classification framework was built to diagnose cytomegalovirus status from the catalog of TCR beta chain sequences. In a later analysis, V and J genes were assigned by comparing TCR nucleotide sequences against IMGT/GENE-DB human TR gene sequences. In a later analysis, CDR3 sequences and most-parsimonious VDJ recombination scenarios were assigned using the TCRdist pipeline. In a later analysis, each TCR beta chain was defined by its CDR3 amino acid sequence together with its V-gene family, and reads lacking a unique V-gene family were excluded. As a way to deal with suspected cross-contamination and a sequencing artifact, a later analysis dropped more than 500 nucleotide sequences that were highly shared and had low generation probability. In a later analysis, a clonal expansion index for each public chain was calculated from normalized within-repertoire ranks of inferred template counts. A later analysis computed generation probabilities with a VDJ recombination model fitted to out-of-frame rearrangements, and checked the results against IGoR. Hypergeometric tests were used in a later analysis to score TCR-TCR, TCR-HLA and TCR-CMV co-occurrence, with a repertoire-size bias correction applied to the TCR pairs. To estimate false discovery rates, a later analysis permuted the HLA or CMV assignments 20 times. In a later analysis, co-occurring TCRs were grouped with DBSCAN, and TCRdist sequence similarity was added when clustering was performed within HLA-allele-positive subsets. Repertoires with fewer than 30,000 or more than 120,000 public chains, plus five repertoires with anomalous nucleotide sharing, were excluded from co-occurrence clustering. TCRdb retrieved this table from immuneACCESS and kept in-frame rearrangements only. Not all clones are present; in checked studies, unresolved V genes account for under half, and no reason is known for the remainder. The V and J calls and clone size are taken from that table; D and trimming were inferred from the DNA. A total of a few hundred thousand clones appear in this sample, around 77% of them only once. The ten largest make up roughly 3% of the sample.

CDR1 and CDR2, looked up from the germline V gene (reference sequence), are SEHNR and FQNEAQ. V is pared back by 5 bases and J by 0 bases, with 10 bases lying between the germline termini. The CDR3, cysteine through phenylalanine, is 15 amino acids long. The sequence is cut down to CDR3 DNA, 45 bases in frame from base 1. In total, roughly 670 healthy bone marrow donors made up the cohort. At the time of sampling, all cohort members were nominally healthy, though unrecorded immune exposures were likely present. The donor tested CMV seronegative and was one of the 352 seronegative cohort members. A peripheral blood sample was provided by each donor, and peripheral blood mononuclear cells were used for TCR beta sequencing. Genomic DNA extraction from the blood cell samples was performed with the Qiagen DNeasy Blood Extraction Kit.

The chain links TRBV7-9 with TRBJ2-2; TRBD1 is a weak D gene call, 6 bases matching. Sample: PBMCs. The sequence was collected from a woman aged 25-40 years in good health and CMV-seronegative. The CDR3 region: CASSAGTPNTGELFF. The DNA reads TGTGCCAGCAGCGCCGGGACACCGAACACCGGGGAGCTGTTTTTT.